Detailed here is one T cell receptor (beta chain). The target antigen is unknown. The authors isolated at least 6.5 million PBMCs per sample. The data were taken from a study of blood T cells in healthy people across ages. The study's findings and limits: It was the long-lived donors that had more naive CD4+ cells and higher diversity than aged donors.

Germline V gene lookup returns CDR1 DFQATT and CDR2 SNEGSKA (reference sequence). The CDR3 contains 14 residues. Then a second PCR, running about 7 to 11 cycles, was carried out with a sample-barcoded 5' primer and a J-beta primer mix. Every cDNA molecule bore a tag from a template-switch adaptor containing 12 random nucleotides. TCRdb ran MiXCR on the 5' RACE reads and lists one entry per CDR3 protein. The data show about 780,000 distinct CDR3 sequences, 46% seen once. The chain recombines TRBV20-1 with TRBJ2-7, with TRBD2 matching 10 bases. The end of the DNA aligns better with TRBJ2-5, so the J call may be wrong. This receptor was obtained from an elderly man in good health. Sequenced material: blood. The CDR3 loop is CSAGTSAGGETQYF. In DNA form, the CDR3 reads TGCAGTGCTGGGACTAGCGCCGGAGGGGAGACCCAGTACTTC.